What follows are 20 T cell receptor beta chains derived from one specimen sequenced in a study of monozygotic twins with inflammatory bowel disease. TCRdb reprocessed the 5' RACE reads and keeps a single row for each CDR3 protein, giving no DNA. The sample includes 140,000 to 150,000 distinct CDR3 sequences. Sample: blood. The receptors stem from a human donor with ulcerative colitis or Crohn's disease, or a healthy co-twin of an affected twin (not recorded which).

This chain uses TRBV5-1 with TRBJ2-3; TCRdb indicates TRBD2, and absent DNA this call remains unverified. The CDR3 has 16 residues. Germline loops: CDR1 SGHRS, CDR2 YFSETQ. CDR3: CASSLELAGVADTQYF.

The chain is built from TRBV11-3 and TRBJ2-2; TCRdb outputs TRBD1, but without DNA this stays unchecked. CDR3 length equals 14 residues. CDR1 is SGHNT and CDR2 is YENEEA in the germline V gene. The CDR3 sequence is CASSLAAGSRELFF. Looking up the rest from reference TRBV11-3 and TRBJ2-2 gives the full variable domain: EAGVVQSPRYKIIEKKQPVAFWCNPISGHNTLYWYLQNLGQGPELLIRYENEEAVDDSQLPKDRFSAERLKGVDSTLKIQPAELGDSAVYLCASSLAAGSRELFFGEGSRLTVL.

The rearrangement joins TRBV7-2 to TRBJ2-3. The CDR3 extends over 12 amino acids. The V gene's germline CDR1 is SGHTA and CDR2 FQGNSA. The CDR3 region is CASSFNTDTQYF.

This chain joins TRBV5-1 and TRBJ1-4. Germline values: CDR1 SGHRS, CDR2 YFSETQ. This CDR3 has 15 residues. The CDR3 is CASSRRGTTNEKLFF.

The V and J genes are TRBV20-1 and TRBJ2-3; without DNA, the TCRdb call of TRBD1 cannot be checked. The CDR3 covers 12 residues. Germline V gene data show CDR1 as DFQATT and CDR2 as SNEGSKA (reference sequence). The CDR3 sequence is CSAGGSADTQYF.

The chain joins TRBV5-1 to TRBJ2-3; lacking DNA, the TRBD1 call made by TCRdb goes unchecked. CDR3 length: 18 residues. Germline CDR1 is SGHRS and CDR2 is YFSETQ. This CDR3 reads CASSLTLRTGGESDTQYF.

This chain links TRBV7-2 with TRBJ1-2; TCRdb's assignment of TRBD1 cannot be checked, as there is no DNA. The CDR3 totals 13 residues. Per the germline V gene, CDR1 is SGHTA and CDR2 is FQGNSA. CDR3: CASSLEQGYGYTF.

The chain recombines TRBV6-2 or TRBV6-3 with TRBJ1-1. The CDR3 extends over 15 amino acids. Germline V gives CDR1 MNHEY, CDR2 SVGEGT. CDR3 protein: CASRDGQVQNTEAFF.

This chain connects TRBV5-1 to TRBJ1-5; TCRdb selects TRBD1, and the lack of DNA leaves this call unchecked. Looked up from germline, CDR1 is SGHRS and CDR2 is YFSETQ. The CDR3 runs 15 residues. The CDR3 spells CASSAWDSTNQPQHF.

The CDR3 spells CASSLLSFGQYF. The gene calls are TRBV28 and TRBJ2-7. Germline V gene lookup returns CDR1 MDHEN and CDR2 SYDVKM. This CDR3 contains 12 residues.

V gene TRBV9 combines with J gene TRBJ2-1; TCRdb's D call, TRBD1, is unchecked because there is no DNA. From germline, CDR1 is SGDLS and CDR2 YYNGEE. This CDR3 region has 17 residues. The CDR3 sequence is CASSVDLGAVSYNEQFF. The whole variable domain, filled in from reference TRBV9 and TRBJ2-1, reads DSGVTQTPKHLITATGQRVTLRCSPRSGDLSVYWYQQSLDQGLQFLIQYYNGEERAKGNILERFSAQQFPDLHSELNLSSLELGDSALYFCASSVDLGAVSYNEQFFGPGTRLTVL.

This chain joins TRBV18 and TRBJ2-2. CDR1 is KGHSH and CDR2 is LQKENI in the germline V gene. The CDR3 length is 14 residues. The chain's CDR3 is CASSPPMNTGELFF. Drawing the rest from reference TRBV18 and TRBJ2-2, the complete variable domain is NAGVMQNPRHLVRRRGQEARLRCSPMKGHSHVYWYRQLPEEGLKFMVYLQKENIIDESGMPKERFSAEFPKEGPSILRIQQVVRGDSAAYFCASSPPMNTGELFFGEGSRLTVL.

The chain's CDR3 is CASSLRRVAGYTF. The chain links TRBV6-5 to TRBJ1-2; TCRdb indicates TRBD1, and absent DNA this call remains unverified. Germline-derived CDR1 and CDR2 are MNHEY and SVGAGI. This CDR3 comprises 13 residues.

The chain recombines TRBV24-1 with TRBJ2-1; the TRBD2 assignment by TCRdb is unverifiable without DNA. CDR1 and CDR2 from the germline V gene are KGHDR and SFDVKD. The CDR3 runs 16 residues. The chain's CDR3 is CATSDPASGSYNEQFF.

The CDR3 is CASSLSSAGTYNEQFF. J is TRBJ2-1 and V is TRBV9; TCRdb's assignment of TRBD2 cannot be checked, as there is no DNA. The V gene's germline CDR1 is SGDLS and CDR2 YYNGEE. This CDR3 spans 16 amino acids. Together with reference TRBV9 and TRBJ2-1, the CDR3 gives the full variable domain: DSGVTQTPKHLITATGQRVTLRCSPRSGDLSVYWYQQSLDQGLQFLIQYYNGEERAKGNILERFSAQQFPDLHSELNLSSLELGDSALYFCASSLSSAGTYNEQFFGPGTRLTVL.

The chain combines TRBV11-3 with TRBJ2-1. Germline V gives CDR1 SGHNT, CDR2 YENEEA. The CDR3 has 15 residues. The CDR3 protein is CASSLDGQLYNEQFF.

CDR3 protein: CASSRGQSDYGYTF. V gene TRBV3-1 combines with J gene TRBJ1-2; TCRdb gives TRBD1 as the D gene, but with no DNA this cannot be confirmed. The CDR3 has 14 residues. Germline loops: CDR1 LGHDT, CDR2 YNNKEL (reference sequence).

The rearrangement links TRBV12-3 or TRBV12-4 to TRBJ1-1. This CDR3 has 15 residues. CDR3 sequence: CASSVAGLGRTEAFF.

The chain uses TRBV20-1 and TRBJ2-1; TCRdb outputs TRBD1, but without DNA this stays unchecked. This CDR3 has 16 amino acids. Germline lookup yields CDR1 DFQATT and CDR2 SNEGSKA (reference sequence). The CDR3 loop reads CSARVRGPSVYNEQFF.

The chain combines TRBV20-1 with TRBJ2-7; TCRdb designates TRBD1, a call that cannot be tested without DNA. The CDR3 has 15 amino acids. The germline gives CDR1 DFQATT, CDR2 SNEGSKA (reference sequence). CDR3 region: CSARVGGQGSYEQYF.